A selection of T cell receptor beta chains follows, all from one sample in a study of T cells in Graves' hyperthyroidism and ophthalmopathy. TCRdb re-called the multiplex PCR reads through MiXCR, storing one row per CDR3 protein. Of around 600,000 distinct CDR3 sequences in the sample, 15% to 19% were seen once. Sequenced sample: blood. The origin of the receptors is a woman younger than 45 with Graves' hyperthyroidism. Both conserved end residues are part of each CDR3. D genes are given only for firm matches. Clone size is given for some rows only: seen once, a few or many times, or a class if the clone is expanded.

CDR3	DNA	size	J	V	D
CASPLPAGGPGDTQYF	TGTGCCAGCCCCCTACCGGCGGGAGGGCCGGGGGATACGCAGTATTTT	NA	TRBJ2-3	TRBV2	TRBD2
CSARDRGLGSNEQFF	TGCAGTGCTAGAGATCGAGGCCTTGGGAGCAATGAGCAGTTCTTC	NA	TRBJ2-1	TRBV20-1	NA
CASSLATGGGLREKLFF	TGCGCCAGCAGCTTGGCAACCGGAGGGGGGCTTCGGGAAAAACTGTTTTTT	NA	TRBJ1-4	TRBV5-1	NA
CASSLAPSGGGLYEQYF	TGTGCCAGCAGCTTAGCCCCTAGCGGGGGAGGCCTGTACGAGCAGTACTTC	few	TRBJ2-7	TRBV13	TRBD2
CSARADRDEDTEAFF	TGCAGTGCTAGAGCGGACAGGGACGAGGACACTGAAGCTTTCTTT	many	TRBJ1-1	TRBV20-1	TRBD1
CASSLVRGRENEQFF	TGTGCCAGCAGCTTAGTCAGGGGGCGGGAGAATGAGCAGTTCTTC	few	TRBJ2-1	TRBV7-9	NA
CASSLSPGGNQPQHF	TGTGCCAGCAGCTTAAGCCCTGGGGGGAATCAGCCCCAGCATTTT	many	TRBJ1-5	TRBV7-2	NA
CASSYGGQVNTEAFF	TGCGCCAGCAGCTATGGGGGACAGGTAAACACTGAAGCTTTCTTT	NA	TRBJ1-1	TRBV5-1	TRBD1
CASPGTGFGELFF	TGTGCCTCCCCCGGGACAGGCTTCGGGGAGCTGTTTTTT	many	TRBJ2-2	TRBV30	TRBD1
CASRPDRGSLYEQYF	TGTGCCAGCAGACCCGACAGGGGTTCCCTCTACGAGCAGTACTTC	NA	TRBJ2-7	TRBV6-2/TRBV6-3	TRBD1
CASRLTGGPYEQYF	TGTGCCAGCAGGTTGACAGGGGGCCCCTACGAGCAGTACTTC	many	TRBJ2-7	TRBV28	TRBD1
CASTLSDRLIHEQFF	TGTGCCAGCACCTTATCGGACAGGCTCATCCATGAGCAGTTCTTC	many	TRBJ2-1	TRBV5-5	TRBD1
CASRRRLAGDSEQYF	TGTGCCAGCAGACGCAGACTAGCGGGAGACTCCGAGCAGTACTTC	many	TRBJ2-7	TRBV3-1	TRBD2
CASSQELRGTEAFF	TGTGCCAGCAGCCAAGAGTTACGGGGCACTGAAGCTTTCTTT	many	TRBJ1-1	TRBV4-2	NA
CASSLRHRAAYEQYF	TGTGCCAGCAGCCTGCGCCACCGAGCAGCCTACGAGCAGTACTTC	many	TRBJ2-7	TRBV7-2	NA
CASSQGQGATYEQYF	TGCGCCAGCAGCCAAGGACAGGGGGCCACCTACGAGCAGTACTTC	many	TRBJ2-7	TRBV5-1	TRBD1
CAISNTHPSGANTGELFF	TGTGCCATCAGTAACACCCACCCGTCAGGGGCTAACACCGGGGAGCTGTTTTTT	many	TRBJ2-2	TRBV10-3	NA
CASSLAGFPEETQYF	TGCGCCAGCAGCTTGGCGGGGTTCCCTGAAGAGACCCAGTACTTC	NA	TRBJ2-5	TRBV5-1	NA
CAWSDRDGSPLHF	TGTGCCTGGAGTGACAGGGATGGTTCACCCCTCCACTTT	many	TRBJ1-6	TRBV30	NA
CASSFLSPGQGGAHEQYF	TGTGCCAGCAGTTTTCTCTCGCCGGGACAGGGAGGTGCACACGAGCAGTACTTC	many	TRBJ2-7	TRBV6-1	TRBD1
CATSELQGALGETQYF	TGTGCCACCAGTGAGTTACAGGGGGCTCTGGGGGAGACCCAGTACTTC	many	TRBJ2-5	TRBV24-1	TRBD1
CASSPLQGAEFREKLFF	TGTGCCAGCAGCCCCTTACAGGGTGCGGAATTTCGGGAAAAACTGTTTTTT	NA	TRBJ1-4	TRBV14	NA
CASSEGSGGTDTQYF	TGTGCCAGCAGTGAGGGGTCGGGGGGGACAGATACGCAGTATTTT	many	TRBJ2-3	TRBV27	TRBD2
CASTPATSGAYEQYF	TGTGCCAGCACCCCGGCTACTAGCGGTGCGTACGAGCAGTACTTC	many	TRBJ2-7	TRBV7-9	TRBD2
CASSYLGTRGETQYF	TGTGCCAGCAGTTACCTAGGGACTAGAGGAGAGACCCAGTACTTC	NA	TRBJ2-5	TRBV6-5	TRBD2
CASAISSSYNSPLHF	TGTGCCAGTGCGATATCTAGCTCCTATAATTCACCCCTCCACTTT	NA	TRBJ1-6	TRBV12-3/TRBV12-4	NA
CASRPGLAGSPNTGELFF	TGTGCCAGCAGACCAGGACTAGCGGGGTCCCCGAACACCGGGGAGCTGTTTTTT	few	TRBJ2-2	TRBV6-1	TRBD2
CASSLALYGTSTDTQYF	TGCGCCAGCAGCTTGGCCTTATACGGAACTAGCACAGATACGCAGTATTTT	many	TRBJ2-3	TRBV5-1	NA
CASSYSAGGSTDTQYF	TGTGCCAGCAGTTACTCGGCGGGAGGTAGCACAGATACGCAGTATTTT	few	TRBJ2-3	TRBV6-5	TRBD2
CASSLVGQSNSPLHF	TGTGCCAGCAGCTTAGTAGGACAGTCCAATTCACCCCTCCACTTT	many	TRBJ1-6	TRBV11-2	NA
CASSQVAGRDRETQYF	TGTGCCAGCAGCCAAGTAGCCGGCAGGGATAGGGAGACGCAGTATTTT	many	TRBJ2-3	TRBV3-1	NA
CAIRREAGGFVNEQFF	TGTGCCATCCGGCGGGAGGCGGGAGGGTTTGTCAATGAGCAGTTCTTC	NA	TRBJ2-1	TRBV10-3	TRBD2
CASSLVERTSTDTQYF	TGTGCCAGCAGCTTAGTCGAAAGGACTAGCACAGATACGCAGTATTTT	many	TRBJ2-3	TRBV7-6	NA
CASSLGGDRGTYEQYF	TGTGCCAGCAGCTTAGGAGGGGACAGGGGGACCTACGAGCAGTACTTC	NA	TRBJ2-7	TRBV13	TRBD1
CASSERRLAGGLTEQFF	TGTGCCAGCAGTGAACGTCGACTAGCGGGAGGGTTGACTGAGCAGTTCTTC	many	TRBJ2-1	TRBV6-1	TRBD2
CASSFWTSGRAADTQYF	TGTGCCAGCAGCTTCTGGACTAGCGGGAGGGCCGCAGATACGCAGTATTTT	many	TRBJ2-3	TRBV11-2	TRBD2
CASRPSTVQNTEAFF	TGTGCCAGCAGACCTTCGACAGTACAGAACACTGAAGCTTTCTTT	many	TRBJ1-1	TRBV28	NA
CASSQVLATDEQFF	TGTGCCAGCAGCCAAGTTCTAGCCACCGATGAGCAGTTCTTC	few	TRBJ2-1	TRBV4-2	NA
CASSSGTRKGNEQFF	TGTGCCAGCAGCTCCGGGACTAGAAAAGGCAATGAGCAGTTCTTC	many	TRBJ2-1	TRBV28	TRBD2
CASSLHPGRNTEAFF	TGTGCCAGCAGCCTACATCCCGGGAGAAACACTGAAGCTTTCTTT	many	TRBJ1-1	TRBV7-2	NA
CASSQRPGVPLYNEQFF	TGCGCCAGCAGCCAGAGGCCCGGGGTGCCCCTATACAATGAGCAGTTCTTC	NA	TRBJ2-1	TRBV4-1	NA
CATSDSRARGQPQHF	TGTGCCACCAGTGATAGCCGGGCCAGAGGTCAGCCCCAGCATTTT	many	TRBJ1-5	TRBV24-1	NA
CSAASRGGEQFF	TGCAGCGCCGCGTCTCGCGGTGGTGAGCAGTTCTTC	few	TRBJ2-1	TRBV29-1	NA
CASSIRPTGKAEAFF	TGTGCCAGTAGTATAAGACCCACAGGGAAAGCTGAAGCTTTCTTT	NA	TRBJ1-1	TRBV19	NA
CSARGGQLPYEQYF	TGCAGTGCTAGGGGGGGACAGCTGCCCTACGAGCAGTACTTC	NA	TRBJ2-7	TRBV20-1	NA
CASSADRATYEQYF	TGTGCCAGCAGCGCGGACAGGGCGACCTACGAGCAGTACTTC	many	TRBJ2-7	TRBV9	TRBD1
CASSQGAGAYNEQFF	TGCGCCAGCAGCCAAGGAGCGGGAGCCTACAATGAGCAGTTCTTC	few	TRBJ2-1	TRBV4-1	TRBD2
CASIHYLMNTQYF	TGTGCCAGCATCCACTACTTGATGAATACGCAGTATTTT	many	TRBJ2-3	TRBV7-9	NA
CSARDLGTGGFYGYTF	TGCAGTGCTAGAGATCTTGGGACAGGGGGCTTCTATGGCTACACCTTC	NA	TRBJ1-2	TRBV20-1	TRBD1
CASSLVSTGYNEQFF	TGTGCCAGCAGCTTAGTCAGCACTGGCTACAATGAGCAGTTCTTC	many	TRBJ2-1	TRBV11-3	NA
CASSSTTSHPAYEQYF	TGTGCCAGCAGCTCCACCACTTCTCACCCGGCCTACGAGCAGTACTTC	many	TRBJ2-7	TRBV6-2/TRBV6-3	NA
CAVFRTGGFYGYTF	TGTGCCGTCTTCAGGACAGGGGGCTTCTATGGCTACACCTTC	NA	TRBJ1-2	TRBV10-3	TRBD1
CASSYLREFDPIRNTGELFF	TGTGCCAGCAGTTACTTGCGGGAGTTCGACCCAATTCGGAACACCGGGGAGCTGTTTTTT	many	TRBJ2-2	TRBV6-1	TRBD2
CSAERQGNEKLFF	TGCAGTGCGGAGCGGCAGGGGAATGAAAAACTGTTTTTT	NA	TRBJ1-4	TRBV20-1	NA
CASSAPLAAAYEQYF	TGTGCCAGCAGTGCTCCTTTGGCCGCCGCCTACGAGCAGTACTTC	many	TRBJ2-7	TRBV6-1	NA